This T cell receptor (beta chain) stems from a study of blood T cell repertoires in COVID-19 (TCRdb year 2020). In the study overall: Collaborator samples came from the United States, Italy and Spain and covered acute and convalescent phases of COVID-19. The prospective study material was composed of cDNA or gDNA derived from T cells, B-cell-depleted T cells, or PBMCs. Subjects who had been exposed to COVID-19, were actively infected with it, or had recovered from it provided the deeply sampled blood TCRbeta repertoires that made up the dataset. The repertoires were made available in a free public database intended to serve as a resource for research on the immune response to SARS-CoV-2. The samples were drawn from two sources: the first 160 participants of the ongoing ImmuneRACE study, and over 950 subjects contributed by 6 global collaborators. A de-identified subject ID, COVID-19 status, age in years and sex were almost always included in the sample metadata. Where available, HLA class I and class II types were obtained from metadata supplied by the sample provider rather than from assay-based typing.

The collaborating institutions used their own protocols to collect whole blood in K2EDTA tubes. For TCRbeta analysis, collaborators shipped samples as frozen whole blood, isolated PBMCs, or DNA extracted from either of those sample types. Overall study results and their limits: The amount of clinical and demographic metadata varied by source and participant and was provided uncurated.

To note about this clone: The antigen it recognizes is unknown. One base away there is no much larger clone; base qualities are not given.

TCRbeta CDR3 regions were amplified from genomic DNA using the immunoSEQ Assay, a bias-controlled multiplex PCR. The authors processed their data as follows. Nucleated cell counts per sample were estimated from amplification of reference gene primers within the assay. To quantify the absolute abundance of each unique TCRbeta CDR3 rearrangement, sequence reads were collapsed and filtered. Productive Simpson clonality was computed per sample as the square root of Simpson's diversity index over productive rearrangements. This immuneACCESS table, as held by TCRdb, lists in-frame sequences with V and J called but not all clones. Of the missing ones, under half trace to an unresolved V gene in checked studies; the others have no known cause. V and J calls and clone size are as listed in that table; D and trimming were resolved from the DNA. This sample holds approximately 100,000 clones; about 85% were observed only once. The top ten clones comprise around 11% of the sample.

Input material: peripheral blood. This TCR derives from a human donor in a cohort sampled during active COVID-19.

The CDR3 has the sequence CASSFGGGHYGYTF. At the DNA level, the sequence is TGTGCCAGCAGTTTTGGGGGGGGCCACTATGGCTACACCTTC. This sequence uses TRBV6-5 and TRBJ1-2, with a weak D call of TRBD1 (6 bases match). Looking up the germline V gene yields CDR1 MNHEY and CDR2 SVGAGI. The cysteine opens and the phenylalanine closes a CDR3 of 14 amino acids. Of the read, only the CDR3 DNA is kept; its 42 bases are in frame from base 1. V is pared back by 4 bases and J by 3 bases, with 12 bases lying between the germline termini.